This TCR beta chain appears in the sequencing data of a study of regulatory T cells in long-lasting Graves disease. As for the study in general: Antithyroid drugs had been taken by newly diagnosed Graves' patients for under 3 months. The study's findings and limits: Relative to newly diagnosed Graves' patients, persistent ones had lower TCR diversity.

Per germline, CDR1 MNHNS and CDR2 SASEGT. Germline trimming cut 6 bases from V and 15 bases from J; bases unmatched to any gene: 10. This CDR3 contains 12 residues. Time point specified: newly diagnosed GD, antithyroid drugs for less than 3 months. PBMCs provided the RNA from which the TCR library was made. Arm-PCR of CDR3 regions and iRepertoire HTBI primers were used to build TCR beta libraries. MiXCR, run by TCRdb on the multiplex PCR reads, gives a single entry per CDR3 protein. The sample has over 350,000 distinct CDR3 sequences; around 15% are singletons. This clonotype showed up many times. Its antigen is unknown. This sample was shared with a second study, whose subject was T cells in Graves' hyperthyroidism and ophthalmopathy. In that study: Clinical symptoms, serum thyroxine, TRAb, thyroid ultrasound and orbital computed tomography informed diagnoses.

The V and J genes are TRBV6-1 and TRBJ2-1; 8 bases are shared with TRBD2. This TCR was sampled from a woman in her 50s with Graves disease. This specimen consisted of peripheral blood mononuclear cells (PBMCs), obtained at new diagnosis, from a patient treated with antithyroid drugs. DNA of the CDR3: TGTGCCAGCAGAGAAATAAGCGGGAGTCGGTTCTTC. This translates into CASREISGSRFF.